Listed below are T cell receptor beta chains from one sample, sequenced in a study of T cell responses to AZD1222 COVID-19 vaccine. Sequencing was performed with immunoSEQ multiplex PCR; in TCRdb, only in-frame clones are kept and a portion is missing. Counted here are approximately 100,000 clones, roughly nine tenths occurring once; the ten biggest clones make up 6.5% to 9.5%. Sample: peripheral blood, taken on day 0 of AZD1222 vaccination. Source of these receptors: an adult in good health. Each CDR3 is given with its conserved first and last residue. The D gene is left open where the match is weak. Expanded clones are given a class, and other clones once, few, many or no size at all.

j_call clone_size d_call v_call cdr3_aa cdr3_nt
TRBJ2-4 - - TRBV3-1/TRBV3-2 CASSQGLPMHF TGTGCCAGCAGCCAGGGACTCCCGATGCACTTC
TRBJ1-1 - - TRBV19 CASRPPTAGTEAFF TGTGCCAGTAGGCCCCCCACTGCGGGCACTGAAGCTTTCTTT
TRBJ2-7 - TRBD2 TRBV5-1 CASSREGPGEQYF TGTGCATCATCGCGGGAGGGCCCGGGGGAGCAGTACTTC
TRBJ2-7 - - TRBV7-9 CASFGGPISYEQYF TGTGCCAGTTTCGGGGGCCCCATCTCCTACGAGCAGTACTTC
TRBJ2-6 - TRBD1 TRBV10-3 CAATTGQGSSGANVLTF TGTGCCGCGACCACGGGACAGGGGTCCTCTGGGGCCAACGTCCTGACTTTC
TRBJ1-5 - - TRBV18 CASSPDGTLNQPQHF TGTGCCAGCTCACCAGACGGGACACTCAATCAGCCCCAGCATTTT
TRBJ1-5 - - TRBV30 CAWSPGFINQPQHF TGTGCCTGGAGCCCGGGTTTTATCAATCAGCCCCAGCATTTT
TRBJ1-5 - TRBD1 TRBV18 CASSQKARDSYSNQPQHF TGTGCCAGCTCTCAAAAGGCCCGGGACAGCTATAGCAATCAGCCCCAGCATTTT
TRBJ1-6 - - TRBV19 CASRMTDLYNSPLHF TGTGCCAGTAGGATGACAGACCTTTATAATTCACCCCTCCACTTT
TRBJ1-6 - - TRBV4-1 CASSQINSPLHF TGCGCCAGCAGCCAAATAAATTCACCCCTCCACTTT
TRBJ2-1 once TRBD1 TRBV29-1 CSVDRDRGWPTNNEQFF TGCAGCGTGGACCGGGACAGGGGGTGGCCAACTAACAATGAGCAGTTCTTC
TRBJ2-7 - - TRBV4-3 CASSQDRKGPYEQYF TGCGCCAGCAGCCAAGATCGGAAAGGTCCCTACGAGCAGTACTTC
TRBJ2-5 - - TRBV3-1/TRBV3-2 CASSTSPTSQETQYF TGTGCCAGCAGCACAAGCCCGACTAGCCAAGAGACCCAGTACTTC
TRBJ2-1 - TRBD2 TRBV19 CASSKTSGSLSEQFF TGTGCCAGTAGTAAAACTAGCGGGAGCCTGAGTGAGCAGTTCTTC
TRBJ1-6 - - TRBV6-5 CASSRSPGRSSPLHF TGTGCCAGCAGCCGAAGTCCAGGGAGAAGTTCACCCCTCCACTTT
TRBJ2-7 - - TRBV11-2 CASTTLGDPYEQYF TGTGCCAGCACCACATTGGGGGACCCCTACGAGCAGTACTTC
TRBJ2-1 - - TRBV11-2 CASSDSRGPSYNEQFF TGTGCCAGCAGCGACAGCCGGGGCCCTTCCTACAATGAGCAGTTCTTC
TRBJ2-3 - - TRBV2 CAAAKKTDTQYF TGTGCCGCGGCCAAGAAGACAGATACGCAGTATTTT
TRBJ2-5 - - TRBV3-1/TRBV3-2 CASSQEWKTQYF TGTGCCAGCAGCCAAGAATGGAAGACCCAGTACTTC
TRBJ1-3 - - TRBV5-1 CASSLGVGGASGNTIYF TGCGCCAGCAGCTTGGGGGTTGGGGGCGCATCTGGAAACACCATATATTTT
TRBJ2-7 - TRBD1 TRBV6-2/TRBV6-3 CASSPPGQGAPPYEQYF TGTGCCAGCAGCCCCCCGGGACAGGGGGCGCCTCCCTACGAGCAGTACTTC
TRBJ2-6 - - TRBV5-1 CASSLGNTGANVLTF TGCGCCAGCAGCTTGGGGAACACTGGGGCCAACGTCCTGACTTTC
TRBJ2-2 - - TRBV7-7 CASSPGPYGTGELFF TGTGCTAGCAGCCCGGGCCCCTACGGGACCGGGGAGCTGTTTTTT
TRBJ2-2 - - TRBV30 CAWSVLQGGGELFF TGTGCCTGGAGTGTACTACAGGGAGGCGGGGAGCTGTTTTTT
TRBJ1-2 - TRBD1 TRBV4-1 CASSQDYPGGYGYTF TGCGCCAGCAGCCAAGATTATCCAGGGGGCTATGGCTACACCTTC
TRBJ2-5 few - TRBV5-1 CASSLTLQETQYF TGCGCCAGCAGCTTGACTCTCCAAGAGACCCAGTACTTC
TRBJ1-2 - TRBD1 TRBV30 CAWKTGGGYGYTF TGTGCCTGGAAAACAGGGGGAGGCTATGGCTACACCTTC
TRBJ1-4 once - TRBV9 CASSGRGATNEKLFF TGTGCCAGCAGCGGCCGGGGGGCAACTAATGAAAAACTGTTTTTT
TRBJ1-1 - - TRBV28 CASSPFPGGFNTEAFF TGTGCCAGCAGCCCGTTCCCAGGTGGCTTTAACACTGAAGCTTTCTTT
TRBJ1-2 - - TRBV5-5 CASSFFSPGDYGYTF TGTGCCAGCAGCTTTTTCTCTCCCGGGGACTATGGCTACACCTTC
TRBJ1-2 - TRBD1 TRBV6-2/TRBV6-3 CASSYEDRAYGYTF TGTGCCAGCAGTTACGAGGACAGGGCTTATGGCTACACCTTC
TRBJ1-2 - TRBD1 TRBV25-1 CASSDPGTGIYGYTF TGTGCCAGCAGTGACCCTGGGACAGGGATCTATGGCTACACCTTC
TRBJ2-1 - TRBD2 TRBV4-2 CASSPRGERGNEQFF TGTGCCAGCAGCCCCCGGGGTGAGCGGGGCAATGAGCAGTTCTTC
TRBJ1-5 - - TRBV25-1 CASSEAWGHPSNQPQHF TGTGCCAGCAGTGAAGCTTGGGGACACCCGAGCAATCAGCCCCAGCATTTT
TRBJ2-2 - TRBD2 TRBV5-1 CASSLLAGGGTGELFF TGCGCCAGCAGCTTACTAGCGGGGGGCGGCACCGGGGAGCTGTTTTTT
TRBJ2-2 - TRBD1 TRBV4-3 CASSQASRHQGDNTGELFF TGCGCCAGCAGCCAAGCCAGCAGACACCAGGGGGACAACACCGGGGAGCTGTTTTTT
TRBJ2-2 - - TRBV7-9 CASSSRGRESTGELFF TGTGCCAGCAGCTCCAGGGGCAGGGAGAGCACCGGGGAGCTGTTTTTT
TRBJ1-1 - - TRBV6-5 CASSYGGRGVAFF TGTGCCAGCAGTTACGGGGGCAGGGGAGTAGCTTTCTTT
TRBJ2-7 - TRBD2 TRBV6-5 CASSLLGGEYEQYF TGTGCCAGCAGTCTACTGGGAGGGGAGTACGAGCAGTACTTC
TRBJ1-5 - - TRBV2 CAGRGELNQPQHF TGTGCCGGACGAGGGGAACTCAATCAGCCCCAGCATTTT
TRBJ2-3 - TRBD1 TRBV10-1 CASSGTGGTDTQYF TGCGCCAGCTCCGGGACAGGGGGAACAGATACGCAGTATTTT
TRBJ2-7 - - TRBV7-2 CASSLKATYEQYF TGTGCCAGCAGTCTCAAAGCTACGTACGAGCAGTACTTC
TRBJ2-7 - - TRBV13 CASSYQGIGSEQYF TGTGCCAGCAGCTACCAGGGAATCGGATCCGAGCAGTACTTC
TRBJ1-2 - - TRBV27 CASSATGLYSANYGYTF TGTGCCAGCAGTGCCACAGGGTTATACTCAGCTAACTATGGCTACACCTTC
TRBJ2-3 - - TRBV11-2 CASSLGQGGDTQYF TGTGCCAGCAGCTTAGGACAGGGAGGGGATACGCAGTATTTT
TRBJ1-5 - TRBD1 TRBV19 CASSPGQGSNQPQHF TGTGCCAGTAGTCCGGGACAGGGGAGCAATCAGCCCCAGCATTTT
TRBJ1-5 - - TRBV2 CASSERVSNQPQHF TGTGCCAGCAGTGAACGGGTTAGCAATCAGCCCCAGCATTTT
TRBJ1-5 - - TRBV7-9 CASSLAAAGRQPQHF TGTGCCAGCAGCTTAGCGGCGGCAGGGAGGCAGCCCCAGCATTTT
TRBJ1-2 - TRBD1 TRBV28 CASSSDWTGYGYTF TGTGCCAGCAGTTCAGATTGGACAGGGTATGGCTACACCTTC
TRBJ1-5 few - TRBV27 CASSLWEGVEPQHF TGTGCCAGCAGTTTATGGGAAGGAGTTGAGCCCCAGCATTTT
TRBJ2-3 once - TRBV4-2 CASSQGVSRLASTDTQYF TGTGCCAGCAGCCAAGGAGTCTCCCGGCTGGCTAGCACAGATACGCAGTATTTT
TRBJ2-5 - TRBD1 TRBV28 CASSLTGAREETQYF TGTGCCAGCAGTCTCACAGGGGCGAGGGAAGAGACCCAGTACTTC
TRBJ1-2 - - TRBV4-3 CASSQGGGNGYTF TGCGCCAGCAGCCAAGGTGGGGGGAACGGCTACACCTTC
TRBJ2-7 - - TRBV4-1 CASSQRASGSYEQYF TGCGCCAGCAGCCAACGGGCCTCCGGTTCCTACGAGCAGTACTTC
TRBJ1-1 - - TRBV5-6 CASSSIVPEIKENTEAFF TGTGCCAGCAGCTCGATCGTCCCTGAGATCAAGGAAAACACTGAAGCTTTCTTT
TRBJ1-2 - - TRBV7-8 CASLRVATDNYGYTF TGTGCCAGCCTACGGGTCGCGACTGATAACTATGGCTACACCTTC
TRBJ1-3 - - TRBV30 CAWSVKGGRNTIYF TGTGCCTGGAGTGTAAAAGGTGGAAGAAACACCATATATTTT